The entry that follows covers one T cell receptor (beta chain) sequence. The assay was immunoSEQ multiplex PCR, and TCRdb's table has in-frame clones only and misses some. The data hold tens of thousands of clones, with 85% to 90% observed a single time. This record belongs to a study of T cell responses to AZD1222 COVID-19 vaccine. Germline V gene data show CDR1 as SGDLS and CDR2 as YYNGEE. The V segment lost 5 bases and the J segment 0 bases; nucleotides outside the gene matches: 8. This CDR3 is 17 amino acids long. J is TRBJ2-2 and V is TRBV9; TRBD2 matches 9 bases. The sequence was collected from an adult in good health. Here the sequenced sample was peripheral blood, taken on day 0 of AZD1222 vaccination. The CDR3 loop reads CASSQSRLAANTGELFF. The CDR3, as DNA: TGTGCCAGCAGTCAGTCCAGACTAGCGGCGAACACCGGGGAGCTGTTTTTT.